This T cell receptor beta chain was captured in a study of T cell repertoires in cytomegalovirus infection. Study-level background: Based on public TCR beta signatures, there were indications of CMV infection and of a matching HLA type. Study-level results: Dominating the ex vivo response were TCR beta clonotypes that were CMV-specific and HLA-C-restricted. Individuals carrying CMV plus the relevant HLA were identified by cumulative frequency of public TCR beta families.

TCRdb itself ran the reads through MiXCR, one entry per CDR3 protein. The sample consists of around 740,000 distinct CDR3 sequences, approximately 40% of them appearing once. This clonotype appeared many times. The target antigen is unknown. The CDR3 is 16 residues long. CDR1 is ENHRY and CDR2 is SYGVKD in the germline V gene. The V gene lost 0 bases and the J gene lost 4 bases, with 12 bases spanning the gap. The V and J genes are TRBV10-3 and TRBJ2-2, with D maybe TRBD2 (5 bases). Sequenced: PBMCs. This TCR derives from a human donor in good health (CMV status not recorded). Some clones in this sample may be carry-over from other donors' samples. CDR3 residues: CAISESYEGPTGELFF. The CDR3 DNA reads TGTGCCATCAGTGAGTCTTACGAGGGCCCCACCGGGGAGCTGTTTTTT.